The 18 T cell receptor beta chains given below trace back to one sample, sequenced in a study of post-analysis software for immune sequencing data (dated by TCRdb to about 2015). Library construction relied on PCR. Data came from an Illumina HiSeq 2500. To reduce PCR and sequencing biases, unique molecular identifiers were built into the TCR beta cDNA libraries. The raw public data were reprocessed by TCRdb itself: fastp quality trimming at Q25, MiXCR clonotype calling, in-frame beta chains only. Each entry merges the rows of one CDR3 protein and shows their most common DNA and genes. The sample has 700,000 to 900,000 distinct CDR3 sequences on record, around 46% of them singletons. The top ten hold over 4.5% of the sample. These receptors lack a known antigen. Beyond this particular receptor, the publication reports: Significantly higher frequencies in patients than in controls were found for a few TRBV segments, including TRBV5-6, TRBV5-1 and TRBV20-1.

Sequencing input: blood. Source of these receptors: a girl aged 5 to 17 with multiple sclerosis.

This clonotype was recorded a few times. The chain couples TRBV20-1 to TRBJ2-5; 8 bases are a match to TRBD2. CDR3 length: 16 amino acids. V shed 6 bases, J shed 3 bases, and the junction held 15 bases outside the gene matches. The germline V gene encodes CDR1 DFQATT and CDR2 SNEGSKA (reference sequence). The CDR3 region has the DNA TGCAGTGCGAGCCCGGATCAGCGGGAGTGGGAAGAGACCCAGTACTTC. As protein: CSASPDQREWEETQYF.

The CDR3 bases are TGCAGTGCGAGTTCCCTCCCAGAGGGGAAACTCTACGAGCAGTACTTC. It yields the protein CSASSLPEGKLYEQYF. The V gene is TRBV20-1, the J gene TRBJ2-7; D tentatively reads TRBD1 or TRBD2 (5 bases each). The CDR3 sequence is 16 residues long. CDR1 DFQATT and CDR2 SNEGSKA come from the germline V gene (reference sequence). The V and J ends lost 6 bases and 3 bases respectively, with 24 bases between them.

The rearrangement uses TRBV6-2 or TRBV6-3 and TRBJ1-4, with a possible D match to TRBD1 (6 bases). Germline lookup yields CDR1 MNHEY and CDR2 SVGEGT. The V gene lost 6 bases and the J gene lost 14 bases, with 25 bases spanning the gap. The CDR3 spans 15 residues. In nucleotides, the CDR3 is TGTGCCAGCAGCCAGCGCGGGATTGCGGGGGGCCGGCTGTTTTTT. The encoded protein is CASSQRGIAGGRLFF.

This chain links TRBV11-3 with TRBJ2-3, with 15 bases that match TRBD2. With V trimmed by 4 bases and J by 7 bases, 9 bases remained unmatched. Germline loops: CDR1 SGHNT, CDR2 YENEEA. The CDR3 runs to 17 residues. CDR3 sequence: CASSSSGLAGGVHTQYF. DNA of the CDR3: TGTGCCAGCAGCTCCTCGGGACTAGCGGGAGGCGTGCATACGCAGTATTTT.

This clonotype has only a few counts. CDR3 DNA: TGCAGTGCTAGATCCCCTCGAGGGGGGACGGGGCACGAGCAGTACTTC. As protein: CSARSPRGGTGHEQYF. J is TRBJ2-5 and V is TRBV20-1; D may be TRBD1 or TRBD2 (6 bases each). The J call may be faulty, since TRBJ2-7 better matches the DNA end. The CDR3 sequence is 16 residues long. Germline loops: CDR1 DFQATT, CDR2 SNEGSKA (reference sequence).

On this clonotype itself: An end of the junction differs from the germline gene, which may be a read error. This chain joins TRBV7-9 and TRBJ2-6, with D perhaps matching TRBD1 (5 bases). The CDR3 is 18 amino acids. Looked up from germline, CDR1 is SEHNR and CDR2 is FQNEAQ (reference sequence). The CDR3 DNA reads as TGTGCCAGCAGCTTAGGAGCAGGTGCCTCCTCTGGGGCCAACGTCCGGACTTTC. Protein product: CASSLGAGASSGANVRTF.

The CDR3 nucleotides are TGCGCCAGCAGTAGCGGGAGGCGGGGCGCAGATACGCAGTATTTT. This codes for CASSSGRRGADTQYF. The chain joins TRBV5-1 to TRBJ2-3, with TRBD2 matching over 10 bases. Trimming cost V 5 bases and J 4 bases; bases outside gene matches: 7. Germline values: CDR1 SGHRS, CDR2 YFSETQ. The CDR3 runs to 15 residues.

This clonotype was observed at least ten times. The rearrangement links TRBV28 to TRBJ2-5, with a possible D match to TRBD2 (5 bases). Germline V CDR1 and CDR2: MDHEN, SYDVKM. The CDR3 is 13 amino acids. V was cut by 3 bases and J by 4 bases, with 9 bases left in between. Here the CDR3 reads CASSLLAGETQYF. DNA for the CDR3: TGTGCCAGCAGTTTGCTCGCGGGAGAGACCCAGTACTTC.

V gene TRBV6-6 combines with J gene TRBJ1-1; 12 bases match TRBD1. V lost 6 bases and J lost 4; bases outside the gene matches: 9. Looked up from germline, CDR1 is MNHNY and CDR2 is SVGAGI (reference sequence). This CDR3 has 16 amino acids. DNA for the CDR3: TGTGCCAGCAGAACCACGGGGACAGGGGGCGGCACTGAAGCTTTCTTT. It translates to CASRTTGTGGGTEAFF.

There are a few counts of this clonotype. The chain joins TRBV12-3 or TRBV12-4 to TRBJ2-5; perhaps TRBD2 as D (6 bases). V was cut by 4 bases and J by 7 bases, with 19 bases left in between. The CDR3 has 15 amino acids. The CDR3 sequence is CASSSGEGLGWTQYF. In DNA form, the CDR3 reads TGTGCCAGCAGTTCGGGAGAGGGGCTGGGGTGGACCCAGTACTTC.

This clonotype was seen a few times. The chain uses TRBV10-3 and TRBJ2-4; 8 bases match TRBD2. There are 17 residues in the CDR3. With V trimmed by 2 bases and J by 13 bases, 19 bases remained unmatched. From germline, CDR1 is ENHRY and CDR2 SYGVKD. CDR3 bases: TGTGCCATCAGTGAGCCCTTTTCGCAGCGGGAGAGGTGGGAGCAGTACTTC. It codes for CAISEPFSQRERWEQYF.

This clonotype was seen at least ten times. The chain combines TRBV11-2 with TRBJ2-1; 9 nucleotides agree with TRBD2. The V segment lost 1 base and the J segment 5 bases; nucleotides outside the gene matches: 0. This CDR3 region has 14 residues. In germline, CDR1 is SGHAT, CDR2 FQNNGV. The CDR3 sequence is CASSLGLADNEQFF. Written as DNA, the CDR3 is TGTGCCAGCAGCTTAGGACTAGCGGACAATGAGCAGTTCTTC.

The chain recombines TRBV5-4 with TRBJ2-1; 9 bases line up with TRBD2. V dropped 1 base and J dropped 10; count of bases not matched to a gene: 18. Per the germline V gene, CDR1 is SGHNT and CDR2 is YYREEE (reference sequence). The CDR3 loop spans 18 amino acids. This CDR3 is CASSLLARRGGFGREQFF. The DNA of the CDR3 is TGTGCCAGCAGCTTGCTTGCCAGGCGGGGGGGGTTCGGTCGGGAGCAGTTCTTC.

This chain links TRBV20-1 with TRBJ2-7, with D possibly being TRBD1 or TRBD2 (5 bases each). With 0 bases removed from V and 6 bases from J, the gap between germline ends came to 27 bases. The CDR3 extends over 18 amino acids. Germline CDR1 reads DFQATT; CDR2 reads SNEGSKA (reference sequence). The CDR3 loop is CSARDRAEKRGVVREQYF. The CDR3 DNA is TGCAGTGCTAGAGATAGAGCGGAGAAAAGAGGGGTCGTCCGCGAGCAGTACTTC.

The chain has TRBV12-3 or TRBV12-4 and TRBJ1-2; weak D call: TRBD1 (6 bases). V was trimmed by 6 bases and J by 4 bases, leaving 12 bases between them. The CDR3 is made up of 13 amino acids. Here the CDR3 reads CASRPQGTYGYTF. CDR3 sequence (DNA): TGTGCCAGCAGGCCACAGGGTACCTATGGCTACACCTTC.

The V gene is TRBV5-6, the J gene TRBJ2-7; D assignment may be TRBD1 or TRBD2 (5 bases each). The DNA end favors TRBJ2-5, so the J call may be wrong. Looked up from germline, CDR1 is SGHDT and CDR2 is YYEEEE. The CDR3 has 14 residues. The CDR3 sequence is CASSPGTLAETQYF. The CDR3 nucleotides are TGTGCCAGCAGCCCCGGGACCCTCGCAGAGACCCAGTACTTC.

This sequence joins TRBV6-2 or TRBV6-3 and TRBJ1-5; D is unclear. Germline CDR1 and CDR2: MNHEY and SVGEGT. V was clipped by 6 bases and J by 1 base, with 10 bases between them. CDR3 size: 14 residues. The CDR3 nucleotides read TGTGCCAGCAGGGACCTAGGGAGCAATCAGCCCCAGCATTTT. This encodes CASRDLGSNQPQHF.

This clonotype was detected only a few times. This rearrangement joins TRBV7-9 to TRBJ2-5; the D is unclear. CDR3 length: 12 residues. Trimming cost V 6 bases and J 1 base, with 6 bases left between them. Germline CDR1 SEHNR, CDR2 FQNEAQ (reference sequence). The DNA of the CDR3 is TGTGCCAGCAGTTCCTTCCAAGAGACCCAGTACTTC. Its protein product is CASSSFQETQYF.